This T cell receptor (beta chain) originates from a study of blood T cell repertoires in COVID-19. Study information: T cells, B-cell-depleted T cells, or PBMCs provided the cDNA or gDNA that served as material.

TCRdb keeps only in-frame clones here, not all; method: immunoSEQ multiplex PCR. The sample records about 180,000 clones, 83% being singletons. Unmatched junction bases numbered 6, after V lost 5 bases and J lost 6 bases. The CDR3 covers 14 residues. Per the germline V gene, CDR1 is SGHAT and CDR2 is FQNNGV. The TCR sequence derives from a human donor in a cohort sampled during active COVID-19. The sequencing input was peripheral blood. The chain carries TRBV11-2 and TRBJ2-3; 9 bases agree with TRBD1. CDR3 sequence: CASSQDRGADTQYF. The CDR3 DNA reads as TGTGCCAGCAGCCAGGACAGGGGAGCGGATACGCAGTATTTT. The complete variable domain, with remaining parts taken from reference TRBV11-2 and TRBJ2-3, reads EAGVAQSPRYKIIEKRQSVAFWCNPISGHATLYWYQQILGQGPKLLIQFQNNGVVDDSQLPKDRFSAERLKGVDSTLKIQPAKLEDSAVYLCASSQDRGADTQYFGPGTRLTVL.